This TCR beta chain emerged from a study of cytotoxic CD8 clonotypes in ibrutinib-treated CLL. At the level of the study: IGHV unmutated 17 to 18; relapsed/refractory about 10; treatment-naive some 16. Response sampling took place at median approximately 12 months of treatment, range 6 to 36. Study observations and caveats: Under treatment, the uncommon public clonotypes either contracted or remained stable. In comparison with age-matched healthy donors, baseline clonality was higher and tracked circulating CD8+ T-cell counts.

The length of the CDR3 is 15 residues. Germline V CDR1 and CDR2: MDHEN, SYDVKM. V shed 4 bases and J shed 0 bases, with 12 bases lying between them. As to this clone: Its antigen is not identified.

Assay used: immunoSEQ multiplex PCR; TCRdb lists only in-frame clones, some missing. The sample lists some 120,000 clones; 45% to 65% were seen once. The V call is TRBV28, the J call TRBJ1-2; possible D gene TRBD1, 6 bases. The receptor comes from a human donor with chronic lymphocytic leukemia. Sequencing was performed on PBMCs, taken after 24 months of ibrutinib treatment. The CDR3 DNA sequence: TGTGCCAGCAGTTCCGACAGGAGAGCTAACTATGGCTACACCTTC. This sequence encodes CASSSDRRANYGYTF.